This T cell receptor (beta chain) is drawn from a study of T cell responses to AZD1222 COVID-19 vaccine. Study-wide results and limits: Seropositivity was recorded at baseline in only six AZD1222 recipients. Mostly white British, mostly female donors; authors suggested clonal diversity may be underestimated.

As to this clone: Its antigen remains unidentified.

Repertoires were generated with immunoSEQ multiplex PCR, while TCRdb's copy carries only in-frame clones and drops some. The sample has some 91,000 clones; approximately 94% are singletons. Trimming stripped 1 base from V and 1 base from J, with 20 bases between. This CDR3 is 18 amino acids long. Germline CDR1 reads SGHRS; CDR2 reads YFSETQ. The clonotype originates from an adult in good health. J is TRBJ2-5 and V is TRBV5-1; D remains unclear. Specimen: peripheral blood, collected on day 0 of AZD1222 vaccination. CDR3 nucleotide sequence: TGCGCCAGCAGCTTGCTCGCCACAAGTCTAAGTGCCCAAGAGACCCAGTACTTC. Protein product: CASSLLATSLSAQETQYF.